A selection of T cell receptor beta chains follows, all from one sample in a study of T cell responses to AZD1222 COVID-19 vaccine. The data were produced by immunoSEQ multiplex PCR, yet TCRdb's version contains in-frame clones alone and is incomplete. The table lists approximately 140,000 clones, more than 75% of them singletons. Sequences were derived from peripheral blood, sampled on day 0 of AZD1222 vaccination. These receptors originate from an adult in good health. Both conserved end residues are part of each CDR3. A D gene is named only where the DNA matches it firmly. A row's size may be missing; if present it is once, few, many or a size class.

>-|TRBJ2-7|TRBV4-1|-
CASSQDRSYEQYF
TGCGCCAGCAGCCAAGACCGATCCTACGAGCAGTACTTC
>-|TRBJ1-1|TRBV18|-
CASSATPYNTEAFF
TGTGCCAGCTCAGCGACCCCTTACAACACTGAAGCTTTCTTT
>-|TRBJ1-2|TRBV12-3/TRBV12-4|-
CASTPGRAGGYTF
TGTGCCAGCACCCCTGGGAGGGCTGGGGGCTACACCTTC
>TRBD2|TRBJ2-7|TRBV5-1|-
CASTRTSGVIEQYF
TGCGCCAGCACTCGGACTAGCGGGGTGATCGAGCAGTACTTC
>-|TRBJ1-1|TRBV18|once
CASSPVPGGSYSNTEAFF
TGTGCCAGCTCACCGGTCCCTGGGGGTTCTTATTCGAACACTGAAGCTTTCTTT
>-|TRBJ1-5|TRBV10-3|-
CAIRLGRRSDGQPQHF
TGTGCCATCCGCCTGGGACGCCGGTCCGACGGTCAGCCCCAGCATTTT
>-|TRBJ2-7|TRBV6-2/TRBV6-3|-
CASSYANSYEQYF
TGTGCCAGCAGTTACGCCAATTCCTACGAGCAGTACTTC
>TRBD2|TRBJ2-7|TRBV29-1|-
CSAFSGSGEQYF
TGCAGCGCTTTTAGCGGGAGCGGCGAGCAGTACTTC
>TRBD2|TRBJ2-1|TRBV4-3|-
CASSQGVAGGPEEQFF
TGCGCCAGCAGCCAAGGTGTAGCGGGAGGGCCTGAGGAGCAGTTCTTC
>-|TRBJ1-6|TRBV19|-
CASSDLRASYNSPLHF
TGTGCCAGTAGTGACCTGAGAGCCTCCTATAATTCACCCCTCCACTTT
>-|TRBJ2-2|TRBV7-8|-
CASSALTGELFF
TGTGCCAGCAGCGCCTTAACCGGGGAGCTGTTTTTT
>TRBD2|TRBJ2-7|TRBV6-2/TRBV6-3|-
CASSKIAGGPNEQYF
TGTGCCAGCAGCAAAATAGCGGGAGGCCCCAACGAGCAGTACTTC
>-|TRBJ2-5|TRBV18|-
CASSPVGAGETQYF
TGTGCCAGCTCACCAGTGGGGGCGGGAGAGACCCAGTACTTC
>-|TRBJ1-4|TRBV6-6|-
CASSVGTDNEKLFF
TGTGCCAGCAGTGTTGGGACGGACAATGAAAAACTGTTTTTT
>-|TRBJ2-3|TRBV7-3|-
CASSSMTDTQYF
TGTGCCAGCAGCTCCATGACAGATACGCAGTATTTT
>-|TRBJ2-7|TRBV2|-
CASSRTSYEQYF
TGTGCCAGCAGCAGAACCTCCTACGAGCAGTACTTC
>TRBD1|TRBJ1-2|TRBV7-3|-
CASSSSGQGPYTF
TGTGCCAGCAGCTCTTCTGGACAGGGACCCTACACCTTC
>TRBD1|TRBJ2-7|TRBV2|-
CASSDGDRGTYEQYF
TGTGCCAGCAGTGATGGGGACAGAGGAACCTACGAGCAGTACTTC
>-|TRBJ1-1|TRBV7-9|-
CASSLSSHPEAFF
TGTGCCAGCAGCTTAAGTTCCCATCCTGAAGCTTTCTTT
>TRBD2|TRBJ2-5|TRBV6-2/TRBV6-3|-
CASSRGLESETQYF
TGTGCCAGCAGCCGCGGACTAGAATCGGAGACCCAGTACTTC
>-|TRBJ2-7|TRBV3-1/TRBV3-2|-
CASSHRVHEQYF
TGTGCCAGCAGCCACAGGGTCCACGAGCAGTACTTC
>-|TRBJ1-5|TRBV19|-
CASRGGQGGNQPQHF
TGTGCCAGTAGGGGAGGACAAGGGGGCAATCAGCCCCAGCATTTT
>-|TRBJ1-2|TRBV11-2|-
CASSLDSRGPLPYGYTF
TGTGCCAGCAGCTTAGATAGTAGAGGGCCCTTACCTTATGGCTACACCTTC
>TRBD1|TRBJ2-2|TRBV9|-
CASSGGTGGPTGELFF
TGTGCCAGCAGCGGCGGGACAGGGGGCCCCACCGGGGAGCTGTTTTTT
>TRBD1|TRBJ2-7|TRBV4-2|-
CASSQLNRGRRNEQYF
TGTGCCAGCAGCCAACTAAACAGGGGGCGTCGAAACGAGCAGTACTTC
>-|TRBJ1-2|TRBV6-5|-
CASSPGPSGYTF
TGTGCCAGCAGCCCGGGGCCCTCTGGCTACACCTTC
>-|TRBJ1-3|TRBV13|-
CASSPVGNTIYF
TGTGCCAGCAGCCCTGTGGGAAACACCATATATTTT
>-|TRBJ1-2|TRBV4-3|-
CASSQRIQGNYGYTF
TGCGCCAGCAGCCAGCGTATACAGGGCAACTATGGCTACACCTTC
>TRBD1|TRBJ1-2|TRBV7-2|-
CASSLGGTGQSYGYTF
TGTGCCAGCAGCTTAGGGGGGACAGGGCAATCTTATGGCTACACCTTC
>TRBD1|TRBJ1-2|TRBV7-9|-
CASSRDRGGIGYTF
TGTGCCAGCAGCCGCGACAGGGGCGGCATCGGCTACACCTTC
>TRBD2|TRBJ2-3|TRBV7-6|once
CASSLEAGGPADTQYF
TGTGCCAGCAGCTTAGAAGCGGGGGGGCCGGCCGATACGCAGTATTTT
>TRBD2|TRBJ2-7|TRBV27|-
CASSTTSGGYEQYF
TGTGCCAGCAGTACTACTAGCGGAGGGTACGAGCAGTACTTC
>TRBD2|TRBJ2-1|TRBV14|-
CASTQTSGSFEQFF
TGTGCCAGCACCCAGACTAGCGGGAGTTTTGAGCAGTTCTTC
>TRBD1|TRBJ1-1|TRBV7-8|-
CASSTGQGSYRGEAFF
TGTGCCAGCAGCACCGGACAGGGGAGTTACCGGGGTGAAGCTTTCTTT
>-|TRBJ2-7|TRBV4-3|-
CASSQDNQGPTSYEQYF
TGCGCCAGCAGCCAAGATAACCAGGGACCAACCTCCTACGAGCAGTACTTC
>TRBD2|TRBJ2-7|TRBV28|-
CASSLAGGSFLAQYF
TGTGCCAGCAGTTTAGCGGGAGGGTCGTTTCTCGCGCAGTACTTC
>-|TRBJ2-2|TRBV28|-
CASKPPPGRGQNTGELFF
TGTGCCAGCAAACCCCCTCCGGGGCGGGGACAGAACACCGGGGAGCTGTTTTTT
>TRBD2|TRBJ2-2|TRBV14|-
CASSQARGANTGELFF
TGTGCCAGCAGCCAAGCTCGGGGGGCGAACACCGGGGAGCTGTTTTTT
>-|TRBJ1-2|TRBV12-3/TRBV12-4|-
CASSSDAWGGYTF
TGTGCCAGCAGTTCCGATGCTTGGGGGGGCTACACCTTC
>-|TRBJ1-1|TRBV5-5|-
CASRRDLNTEAFF
TGTGCCAGCAGGAGGGACTTGAACACTGAAGCTTTCTTT
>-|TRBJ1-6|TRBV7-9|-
CASSLNRNSPLHF
TGTGCCAGCAGCTTAAACCGTAATTCACCCCTCCACTTT
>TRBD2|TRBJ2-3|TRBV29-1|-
CSAGGDTDTQYF
TGCAGCGCGGGGGGGGACACAGATACGCAGTATTTT
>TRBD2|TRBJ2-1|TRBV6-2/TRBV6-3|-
CASSPPWEGGQFF
TGTGCCAGCAGCCCCCCCTGGGAGGGAGGGCAGTTCTTC
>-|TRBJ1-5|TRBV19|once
CASSTGPGQGQPQHF
TGTGCCAGTAGCACCGGACCAGGGCAGGGCCAGCCCCAGCATTTT
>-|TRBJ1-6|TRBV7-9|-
CASSLALESSPLHF
TGTGCCAGCAGCCTTGCTTTAGAATCATCACCCCTCCACTTT
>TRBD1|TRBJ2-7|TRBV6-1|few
CASSDNRGKNEQYF
TGTGCCAGCAGTGATAACAGGGGAAAGAACGAGCAGTACTTC
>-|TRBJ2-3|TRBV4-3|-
CASSQGGQSDTQYF
TGCGCCAGCAGCCAGGGCGGACAGTCAGATACGCAGTATTTT
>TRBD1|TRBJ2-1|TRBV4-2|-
CASSLLGQGNNEQFF
TGTGCCAGCAGCCTACTTGGACAGGGGAACAATGAGCAGTTCTTC
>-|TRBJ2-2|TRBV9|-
CASSVASAGELFF
TGTGCCAGCAGCGTAGCCAGCGCCGGGGAGCTGTTTTTT
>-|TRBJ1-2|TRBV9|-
CASSAGGVNYGYTF
TGTGCCAGCAGCGCTGGGGGAGTTAACTATGGCTACACCTTC
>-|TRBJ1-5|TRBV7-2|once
CASSPHGSNQPQHF
TGTGCCAGCAGCCCCCACGGGTCTAATCAGCCCCAGCATTTT
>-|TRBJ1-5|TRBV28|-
CASSFPPGREEQPQHF
TGTGCCAGCAGTTTTCCCCCCGGCAGGGAGGAACAGCCCCAGCATTTT
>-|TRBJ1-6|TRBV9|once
CASSATDSPLHF
TGTGCCAGCAGCGCAACTGATTCACCCCTCCACTTT
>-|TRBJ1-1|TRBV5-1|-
CASSLPPNTEAFF
TGCGCCAGCAGCTTACCTCCGAACACTGAAGCTTTCTTT